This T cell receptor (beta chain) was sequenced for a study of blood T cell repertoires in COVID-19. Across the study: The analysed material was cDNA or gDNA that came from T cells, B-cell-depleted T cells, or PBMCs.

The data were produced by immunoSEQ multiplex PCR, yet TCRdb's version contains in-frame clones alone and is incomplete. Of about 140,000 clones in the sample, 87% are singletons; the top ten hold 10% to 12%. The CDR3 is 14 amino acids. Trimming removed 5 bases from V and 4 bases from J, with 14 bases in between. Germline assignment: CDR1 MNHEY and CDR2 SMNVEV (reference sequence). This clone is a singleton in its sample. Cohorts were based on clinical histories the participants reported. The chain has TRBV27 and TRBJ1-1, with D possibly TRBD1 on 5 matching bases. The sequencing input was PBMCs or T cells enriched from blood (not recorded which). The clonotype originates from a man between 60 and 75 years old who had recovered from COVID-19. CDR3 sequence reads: CASSKQEWGTEAFF. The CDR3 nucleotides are TGTGCCAGCAGTAAACAGGAGTGGGGCACTGAAGCTTTCTTT.